Each of the 28 T cell receptor beta chains below was sequenced from the same sample in a study of cytomegalovirus exposure and HLA in healthy donors. It was with 60 Vbeta and 13 Jbeta primers that the PCR ran. Only in-frame clones appear in the TCRdb table, and some are missing; sequencing was by immunoSEQ multiplex PCR. The sample shows roughly 80,000 clones, over 55% of them seen only once. Material: PBMCs. Source of these receptors: a man under 40 in good health and CMV-seropositive.

CDR3 DNA sequence: TGTGCCAGCAGCTACAGGACTAGCGTAATATCCTACAATGAGCAGTTCTTC. This codes for CASSYRTSVISYNEQFF. The rearrangement links TRBV13 to TRBJ2-1; TRBD2 matches at 9 bases. The CDR3 runs to 17 residues. V was pared by 4 bases and J by 1 base, with 8 bases of the junction left unmatched. CDR1 is PRHDT and CDR2 is FYEKMQ in the germline V gene (reference sequence).

This clone has only a few counts. The chain joins TRBV4-1 to TRBJ2-1, with TRBD2 identical over 14 bases. This CDR3 region has 16 residues. Germline lookup yields CDR1 MGHRA and CDR2 YSYEKL. Trimming took 4 bases from V and 9 from J; bases not matched to a gene: 8. The DNA of the CDR3 is TGCGCCAGCAGCCGAAGACTAGCGGGGGGGCCGGCTGAGCAGTTCTTC. Protein product: CASSRRLAGGPAEQFF.

The chain has TRBV30 and TRBJ2-2; D might be TRBD1 (5 bases). Germline V gene data show CDR1 as GTSNPN and CDR2 as SVGIG (reference sequence). There are 13 residues in the CDR3. Trimming shortened V by 3 bases and J by 0 bases, and 5 bases separated the two germline ends. The CDR3 region has the DNA TGTGCCTGGAGAGGGGCGAACACCGGGGAGCTGTTTTTT. It codes for CAWRGANTGELFF.

V is TRBV21-1 and J is TRBJ2-7; the DNA was not used to check the table's D call, TRBD1. TRBV21-1 is noted as a pseudogene. This CDR3 comprises 14 residues. CDR3 in DNA: TGTGCCAGCAGCAGCGGACAGGGAGCCTACGAGCAGTACTTC. This encodes CASSSGQGAYEQYF.

This clone was counted a few times. The rearrangement joins TRBV21-1 to TRBJ2-2; TRBD2 is the table's D call, not checked against the DNA. TRBV21-1 is tagged as a pseudogene. CDR3 length equals 18 residues. CDR3 DNA sequence: TGTGCCAGCAGCAAAAGCTGGCTAGCGGGACCGAACACCGGGGAGCTGTTTTTT. Its protein product is CASSKSWLAGPNTGELFF.

This chain uses TRBV5-6 with TRBJ2-3; the match to TRBD2 covers 8 bases. The CDR3 spans 14 residues. Germline CDR1 is SGHDT and CDR2 is YYEEEE. Trimming cost V 4 bases and J 8 bases; bases outside gene matches: 9. CDR3 bases: TGTGCCAGCAGCCCCCGGGGGGGCTCAGGTACGCAGTATTTT. Translating gives CASSPRGGSGTQYF.

The V gene is TRBV4-1, the J gene TRBJ2-1; 10 bases match TRBD2. Germline lookup yields CDR1 MGHRA and CDR2 YSYEKL. V shed 0 bases, J shed 7 bases, and the junction held 6 bases outside the gene matches. The CDR3 has 16 residues. The CDR3 is CASSQDLAGVMNEQFF. CDR3 sequence (DNA): TGCGCCAGCAGCCAAGATCTAGCGGGAGTTATGAATGAGCAGTTCTTC.

The chain employs TRBV6-6 and TRBJ2-7; 9 nucleotides agree with TRBD1. CDR1 is MNHNY, CDR2 SVGAGI, per germline (reference sequence). V trimming: 6 bases; J trimming: 3 bases; junction bases outside the gene matches: 9. There are 15 residues in the CDR3. The CDR3 sequence is CASRPTGTGFYEQYF. The CDR3, as DNA: TGTGCCAGCAGACCAACCGGGACAGGGTTCTACGAGCAGTACTTC.

This clone came up a few times. The chain combines TRBV12-5 with TRBJ2-3; 7 bases map to TRBD1. The CDR3 runs 14 residues. Germline lookup yields CDR1 LGHNT and CDR2 FRNRAP. Germline trimming cut 6 bases from V and 0 bases from J; bases unmatched to any gene: 3. CDR3 amino acids: CASGTGQSTDTQYF. CDR3 nucleotide sequence: TGTGCTAGTGGGACGGGACAGAGCACAGATACGCAGTATTTT.

The sample holds a few counts of this clone. CDR3 amino acids: CASSLSGGRAYTF. The CDR3 DNA reads as TGTGCCAGCAGCTTATCCGGGGGGAGGGCCTACACCTTC. V and J are TRBV7-3 and TRBJ1-2; tentatively, D is TRBD1 (5 bases). Germline V CDR1 and CDR2: SGHTA, FQGTGA. Trimming took 2 bases from V and 10 from J, leaving 14 bases between them. The CDR3 consists of 13 residues.

This clone was detected only once. This chain links TRBV9 with TRBJ2-7; D possibly corresponds to TRBD2 (5 bases). This CDR3 has 15 residues. V was trimmed by 4 bases and J by 2 bases, leaving 16 bases between them. Germline V CDR1 and CDR2: SGDLS, YYNGEE. CDR3 sequence reads: CASSRAGTAPYEQYF. DNA for the CDR3: TGTGCCAGCAGCCGGGCGGGTACAGCTCCCTACGAGCAGTACTTC.

V is TRBV19 and J is TRBJ1-1; D uncertain. This CDR3 has 12 amino acids. Germline CDR1 reads LNHDA; CDR2 reads SQIVND (reference sequence). The V end lost 5 bases, the J end lost 5 bases, and 9 bases lay between the germline ends. CDR3 sequence reads: CASSPGWTEAFF. In DNA form, the CDR3 reads TGTGCCAGTAGTCCCGGGTGGACTGAAGCTTTCTTT.

The chain employs TRBV28 and TRBJ1-1, with 7 bases fitting TRBD1. Germline V gene data show CDR1 as MDHEN and CDR2 as SYDVKM. V dropped 5 bases and J dropped 5; count of bases not matched to a gene: 11. The CDR3 is 15 amino acids. The CDR3 sequence: CASSLRRAGGTEAFF. In DNA form, the CDR3 reads TGTGCCAGCAGTCTAAGAAGGGCAGGGGGAACTGAAGCTTTCTTT.

In this sample, this clone turned up a few times. The chain couples TRBV19 to TRBJ2-1; D is perhaps TRBD1 (6 bases). Germline V CDR1 and CDR2: LNHDA, SQIVND (reference sequence). The V gene lost 7 bases and the J gene lost 2 bases, with 9 bases spanning the gap. The CDR3 has 13 residues. This chain's CDR3 is CASTQGTYNEQFF. In DNA form, the CDR3 reads TGTGCCAGTACTCAGGGGACCTACAATGAGCAGTTCTTC.

The chain couples TRBV19 to TRBJ1-5, with D unresolved. There are 13 residues in the CDR3. Per the germline V gene, CDR1 is LNHDA and CDR2 is SQIVND (reference sequence). V lost 1 base and J 4 bases, leaving 5 bases between the germline ends. The CDR3 here is CASSIAPNQPQHF. The DNA of the CDR3 is TGTGCCAGTAGTATAGCCCCGAATCAGCCCCAGCATTTT.

This clone was counted between two and nine times. The V and J genes are TRBV28 and TRBJ2-1; TRBD1 matches 7 bases. Germline loops: CDR1 MDHEN, CDR2 SYDVKM. CDR3 length equals 13 residues. V dropped 11 bases and J dropped 9; count of bases not matched to a gene: 13. The CDR3: CAGRRTGKGEQFF. The CDR3 region has the DNA TGTGCCGGACGACGGACAGGAAAAGGTGAGCAGTTCTTC. Together with reference TRBV28 and TRBJ2-1, the CDR3 gives the full variable domain: DVKVTQSSRYLVKRTGEKVFLECVQDMDHENMFWYRQDPGLGLRLIYFSYDVKMKEKGDIPEGYSVSREKKERFSLILESASTNQTSMYLCAGRRTGKGEQFFGPGTRLTVL.

V is TRBV6-5 and J is TRBJ1-1; D not resolved. CDR3 length: 14 residues. Germline V gene data show CDR1 as MNHEY and CDR2 as SVGAGI. Between the trimmed V and J ends, which lost 0 bases and 2 bases, there was a span of 7 bases. The CDR3 region is CASSYSTSNTEAFF. The CDR3 nucleotides are TGTGCCAGCAGTTACTCAACTTCTAACACTGAAGCTTTCTTT.

The chain is built from TRBV29-1 and TRBJ2-3; 10 positions agree with TRBD1. The germline V gene has CDR1 SQVTM and CDR2 ANQGSEA. The CDR3 has 16 residues. V lost 2 bases to trimming and J lost 4 bases; unmatched junction nucleotides: 9. CDR3 in amino acids: CSVEMRTGGSPDTQYF. In DNA, the CDR3 is TGCAGCGTTGAAATGCGGACAGGGGGGTCCCCAGATACGCAGTATTTT.

The chain employs TRBV28 and TRBJ2-2, with D unresolved. Germline assignment: CDR1 MDHEN and CDR2 SYDVKM. The V gene lost 6 bases and the J gene lost 4 bases, with 6 bases spanning the gap. There are 12 residues in the CDR3. Here the CDR3 reads CASRAITGELFF. DNA for the CDR3: TGTGCCAGCAGAGCTATCACCGGGGAGCTGTTTTTT.

Only a few counts were recorded for this clone. The rearrangement links TRBV29-1 to TRBJ2-7; 13 nucleotides agree with TRBD2. Germline V lookup: CDR1 SQVTM, CDR2 ANQGSEA. Germline trimming cut 1 base from V and 0 bases from J; bases unmatched to any gene: 6. The CDR3 runs to 17 residues. The CDR3 DNA sequence: TGCAGCGTTGAAGGACTAGCGGGGGGCTCGAGCTCCTACGAGCAGTACTTC. Translated, it gives CSVEGLAGGSSSYEQYF.

This chain links TRBV9 with TRBJ2-2, with 9 bases that match TRBD1. This CDR3 is 18 amino acids long. Germline CDR1 is SGDLS and CDR2 is YYNGEE. Trimming took 3 bases from V and 1 from J; bases not matched to a gene: 10. The CDR3 bases are TGTGCCAGCAGCGATCCTACAGGGGGCCGGGTGAACACCGGGGAGCTGTTTTTT. It yields the protein CASSDPTGGRVNTGELFF. The full variable domain, completed using reference TRBV9 and TRBJ2-2, is DSGVTQTPKHLITATGQRVTLRCSPRSGDLSVYWYQQSLDQGLQFLIQYYNGEERAKGNILERFSAQQFPDLHSELNLSSLELGDSALYFCASSDPTGGRVNTGELFFGEGSRLTVL.

J is TRBJ2-3 and V is TRBV5-1; 8 bases are shared with TRBD2. J lost 5 bases, V lost 3 bases, and 2 bases had no gene match. Germline-derived CDR1 and CDR2 are SGHRS and YFSETQ. This CDR3 is built from 13 residues. CDR3 protein: CASSSREGDTQYF. The CDR3 DNA sequence: TGCGCCAGCAGCTCCCGGGAGGGAGATACGCAGTATTTT.

The chain combines TRBV6-1 with TRBJ2-7, with TRBD1 matching over 7 bases. Trimming removed 6 bases from V and 3 bases from J; junction bases left unmatched: 8. The CDR3 runs to 14 residues. From germline, CDR1 is MNHNS and CDR2 SASEGT. The CDR3 region is CASSPGQMNYEQYF. In nucleotides, the CDR3 is TGTGCCAGCAGCCCGGGACAGATGAACTACGAGCAGTACTTC.

This chain connects TRBV7-9 to TRBJ2-7; 9 bases map to TRBD1. Trimming cost V 3 bases and J 4 bases; bases outside gene matches: 4. This CDR3 spans 14 amino acids. Looked up from germline, CDR1 is SEHNR and CDR2 is FQNEAQ (reference sequence). This CDR3 reads CASSLGQGGYEQYF. Written as DNA, the CDR3 is TGTGCCAGCAGCTTGGGACAGGGTGGTTACGAGCAGTACTTC.

This chain connects TRBV5-1 to TRBJ1-5; D remains unclear. Germline CDR1 SGHRS, CDR2 YFSETQ. Trimming pared 0 bases from V and 7 bases from J, leaving 17 bases between. The length of the CDR3 is 16 residues. Here the CDR3 reads CASSLGSDMARQPQHF. For the CDR3, the DNA is TGCGCCAGCAGCTTGGGTAGTGACATGGCCCGCCAGCCCCAGCATTTT. Complete variable domain (other parts from reference TRBV5-1 and TRBJ1-5): KAGVTQTPRYLIKTRGQQVTLSCSPISGHRSVSWYQQTPGQGLQFLFEYFSETQRNKGNFPGRFSGRQFSNSRSEMNVSTLELGDSALYLCASSLGSDMARQPQHFGDGTRLSIL.

V usage is TRBV15 and J usage is TRBJ2-5; no clear D gene. CDR3 length: 13 residues. The V gene's germline CDR1 is LNHNV and CDR2 YYDKDF (reference sequence). V was pared by 0 bases and J by 4 bases, with 6 bases between. The DNA of the CDR3 is TGTGCCACCAGCAGAGATCTGTCAGAGACCCAGTACTTC. It is translated as CATSRDLSETQYF.

This rearrangement joins TRBV28 to TRBJ1-1, with D uncertain. CDR3 size: 12 residues. V lost 6 bases, J lost 2 bases, and 7 bases lay in between. Per the germline V gene, CDR1 is MDHEN and CDR2 is SYDVKM. The CDR3 DNA follows: TGTGCCAGCAGGCCGACTAACACTGAAGCTTTCTTT. Protein: CASRPTNTEAFF.

The table lists this clone with a few counts. The chain links TRBV18 to TRBJ2-7; D possibly corresponds to TRBD2 (7 bases). The V end lost 4 bases, the J end lost 4 bases, and 8 bases lay between the germline ends. Per the germline V gene, CDR1 is KGHSH and CDR2 is LQKENI. There are 12 residues in the CDR3. The DNA of the CDR3 is TGTGCCAGCTCACAGGGGGGGTACGAGCAGTACTTC. Translated, it gives CASSQGGYEQYF. Complete variable domain (other parts from reference TRBV18 and TRBJ2-7): NAGVMQNPRHLVRRRGQEARLRCSPMKGHSHVYWYRQLPEEGLKFMVYLQKENIIDESGMPKERFSAEFPKEGPSILRIQQVVRGDSAAYFCASSQGGYEQYFGPGTRLTVT.